These T cell receptor beta chains were read from a single sample in a study of vaccination effects on CD4 cells after COVID-19. The assay was immunoSEQ multiplex PCR, and TCRdb's table has in-frame clones only and misses some. The table lists around 49,000 clones, roughly 65% of them singletons. Antigens of these TCRs are unknown. The material was CD4+ T cells from PBMCs cultured with a peptide pool, obtained before COVID-19 vaccination. The receptors here all came from a human donor who had a prior SARS-CoV-2 infection. Both conserved end residues are part of each CDR3. The D gene is left open where the match is weak. Rows may omit the clone size; those that give it use once, few, many or a size class.

v_call	clone_size	d_call	j_call	cdr3_nt	cdr3_aa
TRBV2	few	TRBD1	TRBJ1-1	TGTGCCAGCAGTGAGCAGGGGGCATCGGACACTGAAGCTTTCTTT	CASSEQGASDTEAFF
TRBV12-5	NA	TRBD2	TRBJ2-5	TGTGCTAGTGGTTTGGGGATAGCGGGTGAGGAGACCCAGTACTTC	CASGLGIAGEETQYF
TRBV7-8	NA	NA	TRBJ2-7	TGTGCCAGCAGCTTAGCCCTAACTAGCACCGAGCAGTACTTC	CASSLALTSTEQYF
TRBV6-5	NA	TRBD1	TRBJ2-1	TGTGCCAGCAGTTACCGGGACAGGGGCTACAATGAGCAGTTCTTC	CASSYRDRGYNEQFF
TRBV6-5	NA	NA	TRBJ2-7	TGTGCCAGCAGCCCCGGACGGACCCTCTACGAGCAGTACTTC	CASSPGRTLYEQYF
TRBV3-1/TRBV3-2	NA	TRBD1	TRBJ2-1	TGTGCCAGCAGCCAATCGGGATTGAGGGGGCGCTCAAAGGGGTTCTTC	CASSQSGLRGRSKGFF
TRBV6-1	NA	NA	TRBJ2-5	TGTGCCAGCAGTGAACAAGGGGGAGGGTACCAAGAGACCCAGTACTTC	CASSEQGGGYQETQYF
TRBV5-1	NA	TRBD1	TRBJ1-1	TGCGCCAGCAGCTTGGTGGGACAGGGAGTCACTGAAGCTTTCTTT	CASSLVGQGVTEAFF
TRBV28	NA	NA	TRBJ2-4	TGTGCCAGCAGTTTTGCCAAAAACATTCAGTACTTC	CASSFAKNIQYF
TRBV6-6	NA	TRBD2	TRBJ2-1	TGTGCCGCGAGCGGGAGCGCTGAGCAGTTCTTC	CAASGSAEQFF
TRBV18	NA	NA	TRBJ1-5	TGTGCCAGCTCACCTTCCTGGGACGGGGGGGATCAGCCCCAGCATTTT	CASSPSWDGGDQPQHF
TRBV18	NA	NA	TRBJ1-3	TGTGCCAGCTCTAGCCTGGGAATCTCTGGAAACACCATATATTTT	CASSSLGISGNTIYF
TRBV18	NA	TRBD1	TRBJ1-1	TGTGCCGGACTGACCAAACAGGGGGCCACTGAAGCTTTCTTT	CAGLTKQGATEAFF
TRBV12-3/TRBV12-4	NA	NA	TRBJ1-4	TGTGCCAGCAGTGGGATTGAGGGGGGAAAACTGTTTTTT	CASSGIEGGKLFF
TRBV7-2	NA	NA	TRBJ1-1	TGTGCCAGCAGCGAACAGAGGAACACTGAAGCTTTCTTT	CASSEQRNTEAFF
TRBV30	NA	NA	TRBJ1-2	TGTGCCTGGACGCCCGGACCGGGACATCATTACACCTTC	CAWTPGPGHHYTF
TRBV6-5	NA	NA	TRBJ2-1	TGTGCCAGCAGTTATACCTTTGGACCGTCTGGGCGGCAGTTCTTC	CASSYTFGPSGRQFF
TRBV19	NA	NA	TRBJ2-5	TGTGCCAGTAGTACGCTCGGGTGGTCGGAGACCCAGTACTTC	CASSTLGWSETQYF
TRBV6-1	NA	NA	TRBJ1-5	TGTGCCAGCAGGGAATGGGCAACTCGGTTTAGCAATCAGCCCCAGCATTTT	CASREWATRFSNQPQHF
TRBV25-1	NA	NA	TRBJ1-1	TGTGCCAGCAGTGATAGAGGCAGGGTGGGTAGCGCTGAAGCTTTCTTT	CASSDRGRVGSAEAFF
TRBV6-5	once	TRBD2	TRBJ2-2	TGTGCCAGCAGTTACTCGACAGCGGGGGTTGGGGAGCTGTTTTTT	CASSYSTAGVGELFF
TRBV3-1/TRBV3-2	NA	NA	TRBJ2-5	TGTGCCAGCAGCCCCGCTTGGGGGGTAGAGACCCAGTACTTC	CASSPAWGVETQYF
TRBV5-1	NA	NA	TRBJ2-2	TGCGCCAGCAGCTTGGGGGAAACCGGGGAGCTGTTTTTT	CASSLGETGELFF
TRBV9	NA	NA	TRBJ2-6	TGTGCCAGCAGCGTCATCGGGGGGGCCAACGTCCTGACTTTC	CASSVIGGANVLTF
TRBV19	NA	TRBD2	TRBJ2-4	TGTGCCAGTAGTCTACCGGGAGGATCCAAAAACATTCAGTACTTC	CASSLPGGSKNIQYF
TRBV4-2	NA	TRBD2	TRBJ2-2	TGTGCCAGCAGCCAAGGGCTAGCGGGTAACACCGGGGAGCTGTTTTTT	CASSQGLAGNTGELFF
TRBV19	NA	NA	TRBJ1-4	TGTGCCAGTAGTATAGAAGTCAACCTGGCAACTAATGAAAAACTGTTTTTT	CASSIEVNLATNEKLFF
TRBV9	NA	NA	TRBJ1-4	TGTGCCAGCTCAGGAGGGCCTAATGAAAAACTGTTTTTT	CASSGGPNEKLFF
TRBV30	NA	NA	TRBJ1-1	TGTGCCTGGAGCAGGCAGGGGCTTACTGAAGCTTTCTTT	CAWSRQGLTEAFF
TRBV19	NA	TRBD1	TRBJ2-3	TGTGCCAGTAGTTGGGACAGTTCCGGCACAGATACGCAGTATTTT	CASSWDSSGTDTQYF
TRBV5-6	NA	NA	TRBJ1-5	TGTGCCAGCAGCACTCGGCGGGGGCTGAGTCAGCCCCAGCATTTT	CASSTRRGLSQPQHF
TRBV7-3	NA	NA	TRBJ2-2	TGTGCCAGCAGCCCCACCGCCGGGAACACCGGGGAGCTGTTTTTT	CASSPTAGNTGELFF
TRBV18	NA	NA	TRBJ2-5	TGTGCCAGCTCAGCGAGACAGCAAGAGACCCAGTACTTC	CASSARQQETQYF
TRBV4-3	NA	TRBD2	TRBJ2-7	TGCGCCAGCAGCCAACTAGCGGAGGGGGAGCAGTACTTC	CASSQLAEGEQYF
TRBV2	NA	NA	TRBJ2-7	TGTGCCAGCAGTGAAGGACCTGTCCCGGTCTACGAGCAGTACTTC	CASSEGPVPVYEQYF
TRBV21-1	NA	NA	TRBJ2-1	TGTGCCAGCAGCAATGTATATGAGCAGTTCTTC	CASSNVYEQFF
TRBV7-3	few	NA	TRBJ2-1	TGTGCCAGCAGCTTACTGGGTAGCGCCTACAATGAGCAGTTCTTC	CASSLLGSAYNEQFF
TRBV5-1	NA	TRBD1	TRBJ2-5	TGCGCCAGCAGCTTGGGATCAGGGGGTCGCGAGACCCAGTACTTC	CASSLGSGGRETQYF
TRBV6-6	NA	NA	TRBJ2-7	TGTGCCAGCAGCCCCGCCTCCTACGAGCAGTACTTC	CASSPASYEQYF
TRBV5-1	few	NA	TRBJ2-3	TGCGCCAGCAGCCGGGGACCTCTAGGAGATACGCAGTATTTT	CASSRGPLGDTQYF
TRBV4-2	NA	TRBD1	TRBJ2-6	TGTGCCAGCAGCCAAGGTACAGGGGGCTCTGGGGCCAACGTCCTGACTTTC	CASSQGTGGSGANVLTF
TRBV5-5	few	NA	TRBJ2-7	TGTGCCAGCAGCCGGCCTAGGAGCTCCTACGAGCAGTACTTC	CASSRPRSSYEQYF
TRBV28	NA	TRBD1	TRBJ1-6	TGTGCCAGCAGTTCCACGACCACAGGGGGCCTCCTCCACTTT	CASSSTTTGGLLHF
TRBV9	NA	TRBD2	TRBJ2-5	TGTGCCAGCAGCGTAGGTGGTAGCGGGGGGGTCCAAGAGACCCAGTACTTC	CASSVGGSGGVQETQYF
TRBV19	NA	NA	TRBJ1-5	TGTGCCAGTACCGCATCGGGGGGGGGTTTTGGTCAGCCCCAGCATTTT	CASTASGGGFGQPQHF
TRBV5-1	NA	TRBD1	TRBJ1-2	TGCGCCAGCAGCCCCATAACAGGGGGCCAACCCGGAGGCTACACCTTC	CASSPITGGQPGGYTF
TRBV11-3	NA	TRBD2	TRBJ2-7	TGTGCCAGCAGCCCTGGACTAGCGGGAGGTCTGTACGAGCAGTACTTC	CASSPGLAGGLYEQYF
TRBV10-3	NA	TRBD2	TRBJ2-1	TGTGCCATCAGCCCAACTAGCGGGGGGAATGAGCAGTTCTTC	CAISPTSGGNEQFF
TRBV9	NA	NA	TRBJ1-5	TGTGCCAGCAGCGGGGACAGCAATCAGCCCCAGCATTTT	CASSGDSNQPQHF